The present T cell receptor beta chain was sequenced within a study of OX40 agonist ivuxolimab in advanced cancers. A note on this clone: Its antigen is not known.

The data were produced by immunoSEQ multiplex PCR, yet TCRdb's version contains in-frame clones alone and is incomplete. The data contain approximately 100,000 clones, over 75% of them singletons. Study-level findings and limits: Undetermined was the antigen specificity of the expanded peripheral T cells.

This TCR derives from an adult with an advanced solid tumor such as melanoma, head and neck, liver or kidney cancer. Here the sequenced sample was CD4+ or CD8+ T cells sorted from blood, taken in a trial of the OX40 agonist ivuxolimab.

CDR3 sequence: CASSLEAASTEQYF. CDR3 sequence (DNA): TGTGCCAGCAGCTTAGAGGCGGCGTCCACCGAGCAGTACTTC. The chain couples TRBV7-2 to TRBJ2-7; D remains ambiguous. The germline gives CDR1 SGHTA, CDR2 FQGNSA. The CDR3 is 14 amino acids. The germline V and J ends were trimmed by 1 base and 6 bases, with 13 bases remaining between them.